The following is a TCR beta chain sequence with its context. A junction boundary mismatches the germline segment, possibly from a read error. The sample comes from a study of tumor-infiltrating lymphocytes in primary liver carcinoma. At the level of the study: There were tumors of stage T1-T3 N0M0, each 4.2 to 10 cm across.

Unsorted whole blood yielded blood RNA, and germline DNA was extracted as well. Around 3.9 milliliters of peripheral blood were drawn preoperatively. Starting from approximately 0.45 ug of total RNA, TCR beta cDNA was produced with a primer in the constant region. Three rounds of nested multiplex PCR with slightly modified ARM-PCR produced TCR beta libraries. TRBV1-TRBV30 forward and Cbeta reverse primers drove the first two approximately 10-cycle rounds. TCRdb passed the multiplex PCR reads through MiXCR, listing each CDR3 protein once. Of just over 300,000 distinct CDR3 sequences in the sample, about three fifths were seen once. Per the germline V gene, CDR1 is SGHAT and CDR2 is FQNNGV. The CDR3 extends over 13 amino acids.

The sequencing input was peripheral blood. This TCR was recovered from a woman aged 25 to 39 with primary liver carcinoma and hepatitis B virus infection. The V gene is TRBV11-2, the J gene TRBJ1-6, with unresolved D. DNA of the CDR3: TGTGTCGGCAGCTCGGGCCAGAATTCACCCCTCCACTTC. It yields the protein CVGSSGQNSPLHF.